This record covers a single T cell receptor beta chain. Its matching antigen is unknown. The V gene's germline CDR1 is SGHTA and CDR2 FQGTGA. V was pared by 2 bases and J by 0 bases, with 1 base of the junction left unmatched. CDR3 length: 15 residues. This sample is drawn from a study of radiotherapy plus CTLA-4 blockade in lung cancer. Study conclusions and caveats: After treatment with radiotherapy plus ipilimumab, TCR clones that came from the tumor expanded in blood.

The data were produced by immunoSEQ multiplex PCR, yet TCRdb's version contains in-frame clones alone and is incomplete. The sample lists roughly 45,000 clones, roughly 60% occurring once. Each patient with chemo-refractory metastatic non-small-cell lung cancer was treated with focal radiation plus CTLA-4 blockade using ipilimumab. The source is a human donor with non-small cell lung cancer who had a partial response to radiotherapy plus ipilimumab. The chain is built from TRBV7-3 and TRBJ2-1; TRBD1 matches 7 bases. Sequencing was performed on peripheral blood, taken from a patient treated with radiotherapy plus ipilimumab. The CDR3 coding sequence is TGTGCCAGCAGCTTACGACAGGGCTCCTACAATGAGCAGTTCTTC. Its protein product is CASSLRQGSYNEQFF.